This T cell receptor beta chain was retrieved from a study of shared clonotypes between healthy human individuals. As for the study in general: Each donor contributed plates that comprised three CD4 naive, three CD4 memory, two CD8 naive and one CD8 memory. Study-wide results and caveats: Non-shared clonotypes had lower generation probabilities than those shared by all four donors. The naive CD4 repertoires of a few donors were compared, and around 4.9% of clonotypes were shared.

Running of the assay took place at deep level. Libraries were prepared by immunoSEQ multiplex PCR; TCRdb keeps only in-frame clonotypes and omits some of them. The sample gives around 1.4 million clones, just under 99% of which show up once; about 0.4% is in the top ten. Trimming removed 2 bases from V and 4 bases from J, with 6 bases in between. The CDR3 runs to 12 residues. The germline gives CDR1 SGHNT, CDR2 YYREEE (reference sequence). This clone was seen just once. The antigen is undetermined. The chain couples TRBV5-4 to TRBJ1-2; possible D gene TRBD1, 5 bases. This clonotype was sampled from a man aged 25-45 years in good health. The source material was naive CD4+ T cells sorted from blood. Subset of the sample: CD45RA+ positively selected. The CDR3 loop is CASSFGTYGYTF. DNA of the CDR3: TGTGCCAGCAGCTTTGGGACCTATGGCTACACCTTC.